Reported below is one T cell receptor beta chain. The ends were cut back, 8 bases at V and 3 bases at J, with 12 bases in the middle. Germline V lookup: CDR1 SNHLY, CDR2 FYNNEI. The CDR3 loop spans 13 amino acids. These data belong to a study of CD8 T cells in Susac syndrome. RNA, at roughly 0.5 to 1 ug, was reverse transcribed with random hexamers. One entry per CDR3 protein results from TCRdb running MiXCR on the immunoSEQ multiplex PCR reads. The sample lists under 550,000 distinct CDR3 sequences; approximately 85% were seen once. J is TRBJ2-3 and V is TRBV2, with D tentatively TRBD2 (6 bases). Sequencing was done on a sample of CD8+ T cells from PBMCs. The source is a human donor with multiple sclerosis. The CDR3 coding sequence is TGTGCCAGCGGGGGGTACCTAACAGATACGCAGTATTTT. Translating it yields CASGGYLTDTQYF.